This TCR beta chain was captured in a study of shared clonotypes between healthy human individuals. The method was immunoSEQ multiplex PCR; TCRdb's version includes in-frame clones alone and lacks a portion of them. The sample consists of 550,000 to 700,000 clones, 60% to 75% of them appearing once. The CDR3 has 15 residues. Germline V gives CDR1 SGHRS, CDR2 YFSETQ. V gave up 0 bases and J gave up 2 bases, with 8 bases separating them. A note on this clone: The sample contains more than one DNA sequence encoding this CDR3.

The gene calls are TRBV5-1 and TRBJ2-2; D not certain. This receptor was taken from a woman younger than 45 in good health. What was sequenced was memory CD4+ T cells sorted from blood. Subset meaning: CD45RA-negative fraction. The DNA of the CDR3 is TGCGCCAGCAGCTTGGGGGCAGACAACACCGGGGAGCTGTTTTTT. Amino acids: CASSLGADNTGELFF.